The sequence of this T cell receptor beta chain was determined in a study of CD8 T cells in Susac syndrome. The CDR3 spans 16 residues. CDR1 LNHNV and CDR2 YYDKDF come from the germline V gene (reference sequence). The germline V and J ends were trimmed by 0 bases and 11 bases, with 17 bases remaining between them. In blood CD8+ and CD4+ T cells, TCR beta underwent sequencing. Reverse transcription used roughly 0.45 to 1 ug RNA and random hexamers. TCRdb reprocessed the immunoSEQ multiplex PCR reads via MiXCR and lists one record per CDR3 protein. The table has some 150,000 distinct CDR3 sequences, approximately 95% seen once.

Input material: CD4+ T cells from PBMCs. The TCR comes from a human donor with Susac syndrome. J is TRBJ1-6 and V is TRBV15; tentatively, D is TRBD1 (5 bases). As DNA, the CDR3 is TGTGCCACCAGCAGAGAACCCGCAGGGAATGGGACACCCCTCCACTTT. This gives the protein CATSREPAGNGTPLHF.